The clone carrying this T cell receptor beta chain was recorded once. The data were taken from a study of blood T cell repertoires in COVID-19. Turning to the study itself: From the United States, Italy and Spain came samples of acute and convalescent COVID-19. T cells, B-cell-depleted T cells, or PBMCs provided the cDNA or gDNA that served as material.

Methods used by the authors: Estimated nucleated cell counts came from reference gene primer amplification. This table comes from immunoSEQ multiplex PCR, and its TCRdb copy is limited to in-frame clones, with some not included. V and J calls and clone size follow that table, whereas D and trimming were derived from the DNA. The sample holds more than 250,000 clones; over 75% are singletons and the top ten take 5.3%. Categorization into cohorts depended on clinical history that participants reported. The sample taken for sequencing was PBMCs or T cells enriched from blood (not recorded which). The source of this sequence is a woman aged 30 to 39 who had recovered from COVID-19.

DNA for the CDR3: TGTGCCTCGTTAGGGGATCGTTATGGCTACACCTTC. Amino acid sequence: CASLGDRYGYTF. The rearrangement uses TRBV7-9 and TRBJ1-2; D might be TRBD1 (5 bases). Germline-derived CDR1 and CDR2 are SEHNR and FQNEAQ (reference sequence). The CDR3 consists of 12 residues. The germline V and J ends were trimmed by 11 bases and 5 bases, with 15 bases remaining between them.